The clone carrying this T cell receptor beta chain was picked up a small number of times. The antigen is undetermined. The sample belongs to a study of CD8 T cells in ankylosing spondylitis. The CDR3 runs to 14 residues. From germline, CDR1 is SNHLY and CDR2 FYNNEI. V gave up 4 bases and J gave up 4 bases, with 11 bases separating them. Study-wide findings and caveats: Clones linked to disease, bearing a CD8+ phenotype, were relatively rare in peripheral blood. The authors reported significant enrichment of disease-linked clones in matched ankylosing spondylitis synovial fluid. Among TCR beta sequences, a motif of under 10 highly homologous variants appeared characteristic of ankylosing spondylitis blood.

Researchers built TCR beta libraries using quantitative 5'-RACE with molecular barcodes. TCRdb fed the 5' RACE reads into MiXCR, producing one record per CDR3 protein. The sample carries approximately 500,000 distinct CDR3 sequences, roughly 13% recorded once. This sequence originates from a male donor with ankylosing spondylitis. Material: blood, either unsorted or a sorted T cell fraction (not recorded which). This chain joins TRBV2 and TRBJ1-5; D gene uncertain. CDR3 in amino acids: CASSVNRDNQPQHF. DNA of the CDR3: TGTGCCAGCAGTGTGAATCGGGATAATCAGCCCCAGCATTTT.